The rows below give T cell receptor beta chains drawn from one sample of a study of vaccination effects on CD4 cells after COVID-19. Which antigens these TCRs recognize remains unknown. TCRdb's table, derived via immunoSEQ multiplex PCR, lists solely in-frame clones and lacks some. This sample has roughly 68,000 clones, with under 80% found just once. The sample consisted of CD4+ T cells from PBMCs cultured without peptide, taken before COVID-19 vaccination. The source is a human donor who had a prior SARS-CoV-2 infection. Both conserved end residues are part of each CDR3. D genes are given only for firm matches. Only part of the rows carry a size: once, few, many, or a class if the clone is expanded.

J,V,length,D,size,DNA,CDR3
TRBJ2-3,TRBV9,17,NA,NA,TGTGCCAGCAGCGTAGTATTTCTCCGGAGGGGCACAGATACGCAGTATTTT,CASSVVFLRRGTDTQYF
TRBJ1-1,TRBV2,16,NA,NA,TGTGCCAGCAGTGAAAGACCCCCCTTGGGAGACACTGAAGCTTTCTTT,CASSERPPLGDTEAFF
TRBJ2-4,TRBV3-1/TRBV3-2,16,NA,few,TGTGCCAGCAGCCAAGTGGCCGGAGGAGCCAAAAACATTCAGTACTTC,CASSQVAGGAKNIQYF
TRBJ1-2,TRBV6-5,15,NA,NA,TGTGCCAGCAGTTACTGGCCCGGGGTAACCTATGGCTACACCTTC,CASSYWPGVTYGYTF
TRBJ1-1,TRBV2,13,NA,NA,TGTGCCAGTACTCGAGAGGGTAACACTGAAGCTTTCTTT,CASTREGNTEAFF
TRBJ2-1,TRBV10-3,12,TRBD2,NA,TGTGCCATCAGTGAGTCGCTAGCGGGGCAGTTCTTC,CAISESLAGQFF
TRBJ2-1,TRBV5-1,16,TRBD2,NA,TGCGCCAGTGGACTAGCGGGAGTGGGCTCCTACAATGAGCAGTTCTTC,CASGLAGVGSYNEQFF
TRBJ2-2,TRBV6-5,14,TRBD2,NA,TGTGCCACCCTGTTAGCGGGAGGCACCGGGGAGCTGTTTTTT,CATLLAGGTGELFF
TRBJ1-2,TRBV2,19,TRBD1,NA,TGTGCCAGCACCGGCCGACGGAGGATGACAGGGGGCGACGGCGAGGGCTACACCTTC,CASTGRRRMTGGDGEGYTF
TRBJ1-5,TRBV5-6,14,NA,NA,TGTGCCAGCAGCTTGTGGAACTCATGGCAGCCCCAGCATTTT,CASSLWNSWQPQHF
TRBJ1-3,TRBV28,17,NA,few,TGTGCCAGCAGCGACCCCTCAGGGACGGCCACTGGAAACACCATATATTTT,CASSDPSGTATGNTIYF
TRBJ2-7,TRBV27,17,TRBD1,NA,TGTGCCAGCAGTCTCGGGACAGGGGGCGAGCGTTCCTACGAGCAGTACTTC,CASSLGTGGERSYEQYF
TRBJ2-2,TRBV14,13,NA,NA,TGTGCCAGCAGCCACATGAACACCGGGGAGCTGTTTTTT,CASSHMNTGELFF
TRBJ2-7,TRBV10-3,12,NA,NA,TGTGCCATCAGTGAGGGGTTTGGCGAGCAGTACTTC,CAISEGFGEQYF
TRBJ1-2,TRBV18,14,NA,once,TGTGCCAGCTCACCCCCTACAGGGCCCTATGGCTACACCTTC,CASSPPTGPYGYTF
TRBJ1-3,TRBV24-1,15,NA,NA,TGTGCCACCAGTGGTACACAGGTCTCTGGAAACACCATATATTTT,CATSGTQVSGNTIYF
TRBJ2-2,TRBV5-1,13,NA,NA,TGCGCCAGCAGCTTGGGTTGGACCGGGGAGCTGTTTTTT,CASSLGWTGELFF
TRBJ1-1,TRBV5-4,16,NA,NA,TGTGCCAGCAGCAGAACAGGGATCATGGGGGACACTGAAGCTTTCTTT,CASSRTGIMGDTEAFF
TRBJ2-5,TRBV18,16,TRBD2,NA,TGTGCCAGCTCACCGTGGGGGACTAGCAGCCAAGAGACCCAGTACTTC,CASSPWGTSSQETQYF
TRBJ2-2,TRBV5-4,18,NA,NA,TGTGCCAGCAGCTCCCCCCTACACAGAACTCCGAACACCGGGGAGCTGTTTTTT,CASSSPLHRTPNTGELFF
TRBJ2-2,TRBV10-3,15,NA,few,TGTGCCATCAGTGAGAGGGGAGTATCATACGGGGAGCTGTTTTTT,CAISERGVSYGELFF
TRBJ2-1,TRBV7-2,15,NA,NA,TGTGCCAGCAGCTTAGCGGGAGTATCCTACAATGAGCAGTTCTTC,CASSLAGVSYNEQFF
TRBJ1-1,TRBV6-2/TRBV6-3,13,NA,few,TGTGCCAGCAGTTACGGGCGAGGCACTGAAGCTTTCTTT,CASSYGRGTEAFF
TRBJ1-2,TRBV7-9,13,NA,NA,TGTGCCAGCAGCTTTTCTAGGAACTATGGCTACACCTTC,CASSFSRNYGYTF
TRBJ2-7,TRBV11-3,13,NA,few,TGTGCCAGCGGCTTACATAGGAGCTACGAGCAGTACTTC,CASGLHRSYEQYF
TRBJ1-2,TRBV27,19,TRBD1,NA,TGTGCCAGCAGCCCCCTTCTTATCTGGGACAGGGGAACTAACTATGGCTACACCTTC,CASSPLLIWDRGTNYGYTF
TRBJ1-5,TRBV5-4,18,NA,few,TGTGCCAGCGCCCCGACGGGGGGGCGCCTGTTTAGCAATCAGCCCCAGCATTTT,CASAPTGGRLFSNQPQHF
TRBJ2-7,TRBV2,11,NA,NA,TGTGCCAGCAGTCTTACGTACGAGCAGTACTTC,CASSLTYEQYF
TRBJ2-7,TRBV6-5,13,TRBD1,NA,TGTGCCACCAAGACAGGGGGCGGATACGAGCAGTACTTC,CATKTGGGYEQYF
TRBJ1-6,TRBV9,17,NA,once,TGTGCCAGCAGCTCAGACAGGACCAGCTCCTATAATTCACCCCTCCACTTT,CASSSDRTSSYNSPLHF
TRBJ2-3,TRBV6-5,16,NA,NA,TGTGCCAGCAGTTACTCCGTGTCTACAGGCGTCAAGACGCAGTATTTT,CASSYSVSTGVKTQYF
TRBJ2-1,TRBV7-3,15,TRBD2,NA,TGTGCCAGCAGCAACCCGGGACTAGCGGGAGAGGGGCAGTTCTTC,CASSNPGLAGEGQFF
TRBJ2-2,TRBV5-1,14,TRBD1,few,TGCGCCAGCAGCCTGACAGGGGCCACCGGGGAGCTGTTTTTT,CASSLTGATGELFF
TRBJ2-3,TRBV6-5,14,TRBD1,NA,TGTGCCAGCAGCTTCACAGGGGACACAGATACGCAGTATTTT,CASSFTGDTDTQYF
TRBJ1-5,TRBV10-3,14,NA,NA,TGTGCCATCAGTGAGTCGCCAGGCAATCAGCCCCAGCATTTT,CAISESPGNQPQHF
TRBJ2-3,TRBV19,13,NA,NA,TGTGCCAGCGGTTCCGTCGGTCCAGATACGCAGTATTTT,CASGSVGPDTQYF
TRBJ1-1,TRBV11-3,14,NA,NA,TGTGCCAGCAGCGACGGGGGGGCGAACACTGAAGCTTTCTTT,CASSDGGANTEAFF
TRBJ2-7,TRBV15,18,NA,once,TGTGCCACCAGCAGAGATCCGACTAGTCGCTGGGTAGTCTACGAGCAGTACTTC,CATSRDPTSRWVVYEQYF
TRBJ2-1,TRBV2,15,NA,once,TGTGCCAGCACTTTAGAGGAGACCATTTACAATGAGCAGTTCTTC,CASTLEETIYNEQFF
TRBJ2-7,TRBV27,15,NA,NA,TGTGCCAGCAGTATATTCTCGGGACTGACCTACGAGCAGTACTTC,CASSIFSGLTYEQYF
TRBJ2-5,TRBV5-8,15,NA,few,TGTGCCAGCAGCTTGGAACTGAGCGCTCAAGAGACCCAGTACTTC,CASSLELSAQETQYF
TRBJ2-7,TRBV2,12,NA,NA,TGTGCCAGCAGTGAAGCTGCCTACGAGCAGTACTTC,CASSEAAYEQYF
TRBJ1-2,TRBV5-1,14,NA,few,TGCGCCAGCAGCTGGGGGGGGAACTTCGATGGCTACACCTTC,CASSWGGNFDGYTF
TRBJ2-1,TRBV9,15,TRBD1,NA,TGTGCCAGCAGCCCGCGACAGGGGTTATACAATGAGCAGTTCTTC,CASSPRQGLYNEQFF
TRBJ2-7,TRBV27,14,NA,NA,TGTGCCAGCAGTTTAGGGGGTCATGGTGGGGAGCAGTACTTC,CASSLGGHGGEQYF
TRBJ2-2,TRBV24-1,17,NA,NA,TGTGCCACCAGTCCGTTGGCAGGCCGCGGGGAGACCGGGGAGCTGTTTTTT,CATSPLAGRGETGELFF
TRBJ2-1,TRBV29-1,14,NA,NA,TGCAGCGTTGTTGGAACTAGCTCCTACAATGAGCAGTTCTTC,CSVVGTSSYNEQFF
TRBJ2-7,TRBV6-5,13,NA,NA,TGTGCCAGCCGCCGACAGGAGTACTACGAGCAGTACTTC,CASRRQEYYEQYF
TRBJ1-1,TRBV18,16,NA,NA,TGTGCCAGCTCACCACTACCGGGACTGCTGAACACTGAAGCTTTCTTT,CASSPLPGLLNTEAFF
TRBJ2-7,TRBV5-1,12,NA,NA,TGCGCCAGCAGCTTCCCGGGGAGCGAGCAGTACTTC,CASSFPGSEQYF
TRBJ2-5,TRBV19,14,TRBD1,few,TGTGCCAGTAGTATTCGGACAGGGCAAGAGACCCAGTACTTC,CASSIRTGQETQYF